The rows below give T cell receptor beta chains drawn from one sample of a study of T-cell memory formation after mild COVID-19. Using its own MiXCR run on the 5' RACE reads, TCRdb lists one record per CDR3 protein. The sample yields 45,000 to 55,000 distinct CDR3 sequences, 9.3% seen once. Sequencing used PBMCs or a T cell subset sorted from them (not recorded which). The source of these receptors is an adult woman who had mild COVID-19 (a few samples of this study predate the infection). Cell type and time point are not known. Both conserved end residues are part of each CDR3. Each record gives: J gene, D gene, V gene, clone size, CDR3 DNA, CDR3 protein. The D gene is left open where the match is weak. The size field is filled for only some rows; it gives once, few, many or a size class.

J: TRBJ2-1
D: TRBD2
V: TRBV20-1
size: few
DNA: TGCAGTGCTAGAAGAACTAGCGGGAGGGCCCTCCATGAGCAGTTCTTC
CDR3: CSARRTSGRALHEQFF

J: TRBJ2-5
D: TRBD1
V: TRBV18
size: many
DNA: TGTGCCAGCTCACCGGGACAGCAAGAGACCCAGTACTTC
CDR3: CASSPGQQETQYF

J: TRBJ1-3
D: .
V: TRBV27
size: many
DNA: TGTGCCAGCCGACCCGGGGGAGGTGGAAACACCATATATTTT
CDR3: CASRPGGGGNTIYF

J: TRBJ2-3
D: TRBD1
V: TRBV20-1
size: few
DNA: TGCAGTGCTACCGGGACAGGGAGCACAGATACGCAGTATTTT
CDR3: CSATGTGSTDTQYF

J: TRBJ2-1
D: TRBD2
V: TRBV24-1
size: many
DNA: TGTGCCACCAGTGATTTGCCCGGGACTAGCAGTGAGAATGAGCAGTTCTTC
CDR3: CATSDLPGTSSENEQFF

J: TRBJ1-2
D: TRBD1
V: TRBV5-1
size: .
DNA: TGCGCCAGCAGCGGGGACAGTAACTATGGCTACACCTTC
CDR3: CASSGDSNYGYTF

J: TRBJ1-1
D: TRBD1
V: TRBV9
size: .
DNA: TGTGCCAGCAGCGCGGGGACAGCAAGAATGAACACTGAAGCTTTCTTT
CDR3: CASSAGTARMNTEAFF

J: TRBJ1-3
D: .
V: TRBV30
size: few
DNA: TGTGCCTGGGACAACTCTGGAAACACCATATATTTT
CDR3: CAWDNSGNTIYF

J: TRBJ1-1
D: .
V: TRBV6-1
size: few
DNA: TGTGCCAGCAGTGACTATGGAAGCGTCACTGAAGCTTTCTTT
CDR3: CASSDYGSVTEAFF

J: TRBJ1-1
D: .
V: TRBV18
size: .
DNA: TGTGCCAGCTCACCATCAGGGACCTTCTCAACGGTGAACACTGAAGCTTTCTTT
CDR3: CASSPSGTFSTVNTEAFF

J: TRBJ2-5
D: .
V: TRBV19
size: .
DNA: TGTGCCAGTAGCACCCGGATGAGTGGGACCCAGTACTTC
CDR3: CASSTRMSGTQYF

J: TRBJ2-7
D: TRBD1
V: TRBV20-1
size: medium-sized
DNA: TGCAGTGCCTATACAGGGGCCTACGAGCAGTACTTC
CDR3: CSAYTGAYEQYF

J: TRBJ1-1
D: .
V: TRBV20-1
size: few
DNA: TGCAGTGCTTCGCAGGGAGACACTGAAGCTTTCTTT
CDR3: CSASQGDTEAFF

J: TRBJ2-1
D: TRBD2
V: TRBV24-1
size: many
DNA: TGTGCCACCAGTGCCTTGCGGGAGGACTACAATGAGCAGTTCTTC
CDR3: CATSALREDYNEQFF

J: TRBJ1-2
D: TRBD1
V: TRBV12-3/TRBV12-4
size: few
DNA: TGTGCCAGCAGTTCGTGGACAGGAAACTATGGCTACACCTTC
CDR3: CASSSWTGNYGYTF

J: TRBJ1-2
D: .
V: TRBV12-3/TRBV12-4
size: .
DNA: TGTGCCAGCAGCCTCCGGGGGTTAGCTAACTATGGCTACACCTTC
CDR3: CASSLRGLANYGYTF

J: TRBJ1-2
D: TRBD1
V: TRBV12-3/TRBV12-4
size: many
DNA: TGTGCCAGCAGGCCGACAGGGACTGGGTTTAACTATGGCTACACCTTC
CDR3: CASRPTGTGFNYGYTF

J: TRBJ1-1
D: TRBD1
V: TRBV3-1
size: many
DNA: TGTGCCAGCAGCCAAGGGGCAGGGGGGAACACTGAAGCTTTCTTT
CDR3: CASSQGAGGNTEAFF

J: TRBJ2-5
D: .
V: TRBV20-1
size: many
DNA: TGCAGTGCTAGAGAAGGGGGTGTGGGGACCCAGTACTTC
CDR3: CSAREGGVGTQYF

J: TRBJ2-7
D: TRBD2
V: TRBV4-2
size: few
DNA: TGTGCCAGCAGCCAAGATCTAGCGGGAGAGTTAAAGCAGTACTTC
CDR3: CASSQDLAGELKQYF

J: TRBJ2-1
D: TRBD2
V: TRBV19
size: many
DNA: TGTGCCAGTAGACCTAGCGGGAGGGCCGGTGAGCAGTTCTTC
CDR3: CASRPSGRAGEQFF

J: TRBJ1-5
D: .
V: TRBV3-1
size: .
DNA: TGTGCCAGCAGCCGAACGGGGACCAATCAGCCCCAGCATTTT
CDR3: CASSRTGTNQPQHF

J: TRBJ1-5
D: .
V: TRBV10-3
size: few
DNA: TGTGCCATCAGTGAGGGAGGGTATCAGCCCCAGCATTTT
CDR3: CAISEGGYQPQHF

J: TRBJ2-2
D: .
V: TRBV20-1
size: few
DNA: TGCAGTGCTAGAGATGCGGGGGCAGGGTCCGGGGAGCTGTTTTTT
CDR3: CSARDAGAGSGELFF

J: TRBJ2-7
D: TRBD1
V: TRBV4-3
size: .
DNA: TGCGCCAGCAGCCCAGCTTCTATCCGGGGGACAGGGGCCCGAGACGGCTACGAGCAGTACTTC
CDR3: CASSPASIRGTGARDGYEQYF

J: TRBJ2-2
D: .
V: TRBV12-3/TRBV12-4
size: many
DNA: TGTGCCAGCAGTCTTGGGACGTACGGGGAGCTGTTTTTT
CDR3: CASSLGTYGELFF

J: TRBJ1-4
D: .
V: TRBV4-2
size: .
DNA: TGTGCCAGCAGCCAAGTCCTCATGGGTTCCCTAGGGGAAAAACTGTTTTTT
CDR3: CASSQVLMGSLGEKLFF

J: TRBJ2-5
D: TRBD1
V: TRBV20-1
size: .
DNA: TGCAGTGCTAGAGAGGGACAGTTTTGGGAGACCCAGTACTTC
CDR3: CSAREGQFWETQYF

J: TRBJ1-2
D: .
V: TRBV20-1
size: few
DNA: TGCAGTGCTAGAGAGCCCTCTGGGGATATAGGCTACACCTTC
CDR3: CSAREPSGDIGYTF

J: TRBJ2-1
D: TRBD2
V: TRBV10-3
size: many
DNA: TGTGCCATCAGTGAAGGACTAGCGGGATTTGAGCAGTTCTTC
CDR3: CAISEGLAGFEQFF